The 32 T cell receptor beta chains listed next were all sequenced from one sample in a study of cytomegalovirus exposure and HLA in healthy donors. A multiplex PCR was run with 60 Vbeta primers and 13 Jbeta primers. The data were produced by immunoSEQ multiplex PCR, yet TCRdb's version contains in-frame clones alone and is incomplete. The sample consists of approximately 170,000 clones, 60% to 85% of them appearing once. Specimen: PBMCs. The receptor set was obtained from a woman younger than 30 in good health and CMV-seronegative.

The chain carries TRBV7-9 and TRBJ2-1; D remains unclear. The ends were cut back, 1 base at V and 6 bases at J, with 10 bases in the middle. This CDR3 is 14 amino acids long. Germline values: CDR1 SEHNR, CDR2 FQNEAQ (reference sequence). CDR3 DNA: TGTGCCAGCAGCTTAGTGCACGGTTCCAATGAGCAGTTCTTC. Its translation is CASSLVHGSNEQFF.

The V and J genes are TRBV7-8 and TRBJ1-2; weak D call: TRBD1 (5 bases). There are 17 residues in the CDR3. Trimming pared 1 base from V and 1 base from J, leaving 16 bases between. CDR1 and CDR2 (germline): SGHVS, FQNEAQ. The CDR3 bases are TGTGCCAGCAGCTTAGGTTTGGAGGGGCGGAGTAACTATGGCTACACCTTC. Translated, it gives CASSLGLEGRSNYGYTF.

This clone was counted between two and nine times. V usage is TRBV11-1 and J usage is TRBJ1-1; 10 bases fit TRBD1. Per the germline V gene, CDR1 is SGHAT and CDR2 is FQDESV (reference sequence). This CDR3 comprises 14 residues. V shed 7 bases, J shed 11 bases, and the junction held 13 bases outside the gene matches. In DNA, the CDR3 is TGTGCCAGCAACCCCCCGACAGGGGGCCTCGACGCTTTCTTT. It translates to CASNPPTGGLDAFF.

This clone was seen once. The CDR3: CASTSGGTDTQYF. Written as DNA, the CDR3 is TGTGCCAGCACCAGCGGGGGCACAGATACGCAGTATTTT. The rearrangement uses TRBV9 and TRBJ2-3, with 7 bases aligning to TRBD2. This CDR3 has 13 amino acids. Germline V gene lookup returns CDR1 SGDLS and CDR2 YYNGEE. Trimming cost V 6 bases and J 1 base; bases outside gene matches: 2.

The V and J genes are TRBV2 and TRBJ1-5, with a possible D match to TRBD1 (6 bases). CDR1 is SNHLY and CDR2 is FYNNEI in the germline V gene. This CDR3 region has 17 residues. The V gene lost 2 bases and the J gene lost 6 bases, with 20 bases spanning the gap. CDR3 DNA: TGTGCCAGCAGTGAACGCGCCGCCACAGGGTCGGGTCAGCCCCAGCATTTT. The encoded protein is CASSERAATGSGQPQHF. The whole variable domain, filled in from reference TRBV2 and TRBJ1-5, reads EPEVTQTPSHQVTQMGQEVILRCVPISNHLYFYWYRQILGQKVEFLVSFYNNEISEKSEIFDDQFSVERPDGSNFTLKIRSTKLEDSAMYFCASSERAATGSGQPQHFGDGTRLSIL.

V usage is TRBV2 and J usage is TRBJ2-2; 8 bases are shared with TRBD1. This CDR3 comprises 16 residues. J was trimmed by 6 bases and V by 10 bases; bases with no gene match: 16. Per germline, CDR1 SNHLY and CDR2 FYNNEI. CDR3: CATTPRQGTEPGELFF. The DNA for the CDR3 is TGTGCCACCACCCCTCGACAGGGGACGGAACCCGGGGAGCTGTTTTTT.

The V call is TRBV27, the J call TRBJ2-7, with TRBD1 identical over 7 bases. Germline CDR1 and CDR2: MNHEY and SMNVEV (reference sequence). Trimming cost V 7 bases and J 1 base; bases outside gene matches: 4. The CDR3 consists of 13 residues. In DNA, the CDR3 is TGTGCCAGCAATAACAGGGGTTCCTACGAGCAGTACTTC. This gives the protein CASNNRGSYEQYF.

This clone appeared a few times. The rearrangement links TRBV7-3 to TRBJ2-1; 9 bases are a match to TRBD1. This CDR3 is built from 16 residues. Germline loops: CDR1 SGHTA, CDR2 FQGTGA. Unmatched junction bases numbered 11, after V lost 4 bases and J lost 7 bases. CDR3 bases: TGTGCCAGCAGCTCACCGGACAGGGGTGGGCCAAATGAGCAGTTCTTC. Its translation is CASSSPDRGGPNEQFF.

This clone appeared once. In nucleotides, the CDR3 is TGTGCCAGCAGCCCCACAGGAGGGAGGGCCGGAGAGACCCAGTACTTC. Its translation is CASSPTGGRAGETQYF. The rearrangement uses TRBV11-3 and TRBJ2-5; TRBD2 matches at 7 bases. Germline CDR1 is SGHNT and CDR2 is YENEEA. The CDR3 consists of 16 residues. The J segment lost 4 bases and the V segment lost 5 bases, leaving 13 bases of the junction unmatched.

V gene TRBV28 combines with J gene TRBJ1-4, with TRBD1 matching 10 bases. CDR1 MDHEN and CDR2 SYDVKM come from the germline V gene. Trimming at V came to 3 bases and at J to 8 bases, leaving 6 bases not matched to a gene. CDR3 size: 15 residues. CDR3 DNA: TGTGCCAGCAGTTTGGACGACAGGGGGCGAGAAAAACTGTTTTTT. This gives the protein CASSLDDRGREKLFF.

The chain links TRBV7-2 to TRBJ1-3, with TRBD1 matching over 9 bases. Losses at the gene ends were 5 bases for V and 4 bases for J; bases not matched to a gene: 9. This CDR3 contains 16 residues. The germline V gene has CDR1 SGHTA and CDR2 FQGNSA. CDR3 in amino acids: CASSPSNRGRGNTIYF. Written as DNA, the CDR3 is TGTGCCAGCAGCCCGTCCAACAGGGGGCGCGGAAACACCATATATTTT. Full variable domain (missing parts from reference TRBV7-2 and TRBJ1-3): GAGVSQSPSNKVTEKGKDVELRCDPISGHTALYWYRQSLGQGLEFLIYFQGNSAPDKSGLPSDRFSAERTGGSVSTLTIQRTQQEDSAVYLCASSPSNRGRGNTIYFGEGSWLTVV.

The V and J genes are TRBV28 and TRBJ2-3; D perhaps matches TRBD2 (7 bases). CDR3 size: 14 residues. Deletions cut 10 bases from V and 6 bases from J, with 20 bases between. Germline V gene data show CDR1 as MDHEN and CDR2 as SYDVKM. CDR3 protein: CATLQVGGPDTQYF. CDR3 sequence (DNA): TGTGCCACCCTCCAGGTGGGGGGGCCTGATACGCAGTATTTT.

The chain uses TRBV5-1 and TRBJ2-1; 8 positions agree with TRBD1. The ends lost 1 base at V and 1 base at J; junction bases unmatched: 4. Germline V gene sequence: CDR1 SGHRS, CDR2 YFSETQ. The CDR3 extends over 16 amino acids. The CDR3 DNA is TGCGCCAGCAGCTTGCTACAGGGGGATTCCTACAATGAGCAGTTCTTC. It codes for CASSLLQGDSYNEQFF.

The V call is TRBV4-1, the J call TRBJ2-5; 11 nucleotides match TRBD2. The length of the CDR3 is 16 residues. Germline V lookup: CDR1 MGHRA, CDR2 YSYEKL. The V gene end was trimmed by 3 bases and the J gene end by 4 bases; junction bases not matched to a gene: 7. In DNA, the CDR3 is TGCGCCAGCAGCCAGGGTCTAGCGGGAGGAATAGAGACCCAGTACTTC. This sequence encodes CASSQGLAGGIETQYF.

The genes are TRBV28 and TRBJ1-3; D gene uncertain. The CDR3 is 13 amino acids. Germline V gene lookup returns CDR1 MDHEN and CDR2 SYDVKM. V was cut by 5 bases and J by 6 bases, with 11 bases left in between. In DNA, the CDR3 is TGTGCCAGCAGTCTCGGAGATGCAAACACCATATATTTT. Encoded protein: CASSLGDANTIYF.

V is TRBV28 and J is TRBJ1-6, with 9 bases lining up with TRBD1. CDR3 length: 17 residues. Germline V lookup: CDR1 MDHEN, CDR2 SYDVKM. V gave up 3 bases and J gave up 10 bases; unmatched junction bases: 13. CDR3 sequence: CASSFDFLGQGRSPLHF. The CDR3 DNA reads as TGTGCCAGCAGTTTTGATTTTCTGGGACAGGGAAGATCACCCCTCCACTTT.

The rearrangement joins TRBV5-6 to TRBJ2-1; 8 positions match TRBD2. Trimming at V came to 5 bases and at J to 1 base, leaving 5 bases not matched to a gene. The germline gives CDR1 SGHDT, CDR2 YYEEEE. This CDR3 region has 15 residues. CDR3 residues: CASRSGLASYNEQFF. DNA for the CDR3: TGTGCCAGCAGAAGTGGACTAGCATCCTACAATGAGCAGTTCTTC.

V gene TRBV15 combines with J gene TRBJ2-1; D might be TRBD1 (6 bases). This CDR3 region has 12 residues. V lost 3 bases and J lost 11, with 11 bases in between. In germline, CDR1 is LNHNV, CDR2 YYDKDF (reference sequence). CDR3 nucleotides: TGTGCCACCAGCAGCTCCCGGGACAAGCAGTTCTTC. Its protein product is CATSSSRDKQFF.

The rearrangement uses TRBV6-1 and TRBJ1-2; D not resolved. The V and J ends lost 2 bases and 4 bases respectively, with 11 bases between them. The CDR3 runs 14 residues. Germline CDR1 is MNHNS and CDR2 is SASEGT. The CDR3 spells CASSESSSPYGYTF. DNA for the CDR3: TGTGCCAGCAGTGAAAGTTCCAGTCCCTATGGCTACACCTTC.

This clone was seen more than once but under ten times. The V call is TRBV28, the J call TRBJ2-6; possible D gene TRBD1, 5 bases. The V end was cut by 3 bases, the J end by 4 bases, with 13 bases between. This CDR3 has 16 amino acids. In germline, CDR1 is MDHEN, CDR2 SYDVKM. The CDR3 protein is CASSLDTPSGANVLTF. CDR3 DNA sequence: TGTGCCAGCAGTTTGGACACTCCCTCCGGGGCCAACGTCCTGACTTTC. Complete variable domain (other parts from reference TRBV28 and TRBJ2-6): DVKVTQSSRYLVKRTGEKVFLECVQDMDHENMFWYRQDPGLGLRLIYFSYDVKMKEKGDIPEGYSVSREKKERFSLILESASTNQTSMYLCASSLDTPSGANVLTFGAGSRLTVL.

The chain recombines TRBV9 with TRBJ2-1; D unclear. The V end was cut by 0 bases, the J end by 0 bases, with 13 bases between. This CDR3 is 17 amino acids long. CDR1 and CDR2 (germline): SGDLS, YYNGEE. The CDR3 DNA sequence: TGTGCCAGCAGCGTAGCCGCCGCGACAAACTCCTACAATGAGCAGTTCTTC. It encodes CASSVAAATNSYNEQFF.

CDR3 sequence reads: CASSLVGTGSTDTQYF. The CDR3, as DNA: TGTGCCAGCAGCTTGGTTGGGACAGGAAGCACAGATACGCAGTATTTT. The chain recombines TRBV5-8 with TRBJ2-3, with 8 nucleotides matching TRBD1. V was clipped by 0 bases and J by 0 bases; unmatched bases: 3. The germline CDR1 and CDR2 sequences are SGHTS and YDEGEE. This CDR3 comprises 16 residues.

The J gene is TRBJ2-7, the V gene TRBV6-5; weak D call: TRBD1 (5 bases). CDR1 is MNHEY, CDR2 SVGAGI, per germline. Trimming left V 2 bases short and J 2 bases short, with 10 bases between. The CDR3 totals 14 residues. CDR3: CASSYGQGPYEQYF. DNA of the CDR3: TGTGCCAGCAGTTACGGCCAGGGCCCCTACGAGCAGTACTTC.

The V and J genes are TRBV4-2 and TRBJ2-7; the D gene is possibly TRBD1 (6 bases). Trimming left V 1 base short and J 3 bases short, with 16 bases between. The CDR3 loop spans 16 amino acids. Per the germline V gene, CDR1 is LGHNA and CDR2 is YNFKEQ. This chain's CDR3 is CASSQGRDQGIYEQYF. The CDR3 DNA reads as TGTGCCAGCAGCCAAGGCAGGGACCAGGGGATCTACGAGCAGTACTTC.

V gene TRBV18 combines with J gene TRBJ1-1; 9 bases agree with TRBD1. The V segment lost 2 bases and the J segment 7 bases; nucleotides outside the gene matches: 8. Germline CDR1 and CDR2: KGHSH and LQKENI. The CDR3 runs 15 residues. This CDR3 reads CASSPNTGGSGEAFF. CDR3 in DNA: TGTGCCAGCTCACCAAACACAGGGGGCTCAGGTGAAGCTTTCTTT. The full variable domain, its missing parts supplied by reference TRBV18 and TRBJ1-1, is NAGVMQNPRHLVRRRGQEARLRCSPMKGHSHVYWYRQLPEEGLKFMVYLQKENIIDESGMPKERFSAEFPKEGPSILRIQQVVRGDSAAYFCASSPNTGGSGEAFFGQGTRLTVV.

This sequence joins TRBV6-1 and TRBJ2-7, with unresolved D. The CDR3 runs to 12 residues. Germline CDR1 and CDR2: MNHNS and SASEGT. Deletions cut 9 bases from V and 2 bases from J, with 11 bases between. The CDR3 sequence is CASGVVTYEQYF. The DNA for the CDR3 is TGTGCCAGTGGAGTAGTGACCTACGAGCAGTACTTC.

The chain joins TRBV9 to TRBJ1-6; no firm D call. Looked up from germline, CDR1 is SGDLS and CDR2 is YYNGEE. V was trimmed by 0 bases and J by 5 bases, leaving 12 bases between them. This CDR3 contains 16 residues. This CDR3 reads CASSVDEAGNNSPLHF. CDR3 DNA: TGTGCCAGCAGCGTAGATGAGGCGGGGAATAATTCACCCCTCCACTTT.

The gene calls are TRBV9 and TRBJ2-5, with TRBD1 matching 9 bases. The CDR3 has 17 amino acids. From germline, CDR1 is SGDLS and CDR2 YYNGEE. V gave up 4 bases and J gave up 1 base; unmatched junction bases: 11. The CDR3 sequence is CASSPTVGTGIQETQYF. The CDR3 DNA reads as TGTGCCAGCAGCCCAACTGTCGGGACAGGGATCCAAGAGACCCAGTACTTC.

This chain connects TRBV5-6 to TRBJ2-7, with 8 bases that match TRBD1. V lost 4 bases, J lost 3 bases, and 6 bases stayed unmatched. Germline loops: CDR1 SGHDT, CDR2 YYEEEE. The CDR3 runs to 14 residues. CDR3 protein: CASSVGQGNYEQYF. The CDR3 bases are TGTGCCAGCAGCGTAGGACAGGGAAACTACGAGCAGTACTTC.

The CDR3 nucleotides read TGCGCCAGCAGCTTGATCGCGGGGGGGCCCTACGAGCAGTACTTC. This gives the protein CASSLIAGGPYEQYF. The chain couples TRBV5-1 to TRBJ2-5, with 9 bases that match TRBD2. The J call could be wrong; TRBJ2-7 is a better fit for the DNA end. CDR1 is SGHRS and CDR2 is YFSETQ in the germline V gene. The CDR3 sequence is 15 residues long.

This clone has just a few counts. The chain combines TRBV28 with TRBJ1-5; D is possibly TRBD1 (6 bases). Between the trimmed V and J ends, which lost 10 bases and 5 bases, there was a span of 15 bases. Germline V gene data show CDR1 as MDHEN and CDR2 as SYDVKM. This CDR3 has 13 residues. Here the CDR3 DNA reads TGTGCCACCCGGCCCTCAGGGGATCAGCCCCAGCATTTT. Translation: CATRPSGDQPQHF.

V and J are TRBV7-8 and TRBJ2-2; 7 bases map to TRBD1. The CDR3 loop spans 15 amino acids. V shed 4 bases and J 2 bases; nucleotides not matched to a gene: 4. Germline CDR1 reads SGHVS; CDR2 reads FQNEAQ. The DNA of the CDR3 is TGTGCCAGCAGCTCACGGGACAGCAACACCGGGGAGCTGTTTTTT. Its protein product is CASSSRDSNTGELFF.